One sample yielded the 23 T cell receptor beta chains listed below, sequenced in a study of beta chain features in type 1 diabetes. Points from the study as a whole: Among patients with Type 1 diabetes, TCRB CDR3s were moderately but significantly shorter in every one of the four CD4+ subsets.

cDNA synthesis used the whole RNA isolate, giving expressed TCRB sequences. The protocol was immunoSEQ multiplex PCR, while the TCRdb copy is restricted to in-frame clones and leaves out a portion. The table lists 150,000 to 200,000 clones, about 9% of them singletons. These receptors lack a known antigen. Sequencing was performed on central memory CD4+ T cells from blood. The receptors were gathered from a woman between 25 and 40 years old with type 1 diabetes.

The chain combines TRBV30 with TRBJ2-5; 10 bases are shared with TRBD2. V was pared by 8 bases and J by 0 bases, with 3 bases of the junction left unmatched. This CDR3 comprises 13 residues. CDR1 is GTSNPN, CDR2 SVGIG, per germline (reference sequence). The CDR3 coding sequence is TGTGCCAGTACTAGCGGGGACCAAGAGACCCAGTACTTC. Residues: CASTSGDQETQYF.

A few counts support this clone. The V and J genes are TRBV2 and TRBJ1-5; D unclear. The ends were cut back, 5 bases at V and 6 bases at J, with 17 bases in the middle. This CDR3 has 15 residues. Germline loops: CDR1 SNHLY, CDR2 FYNNEI. The CDR3 DNA sequence: TGTGCCAGCAGTTCCACTCCTCACGGCGGTCAGCCCCAGCATTTT. As protein: CASSSTPHGGQPQHF.

This clone has ten or more counts. The J gene is TRBJ2-7, the V gene TRBV28; TRBD1 aligns across 9 bases. With 8 bases clipped from V and 5 bases from J, the junction kept 4 bases outside the gene matches. Germline V gives CDR1 MDHEN, CDR2 SYDVKM. The CDR3 contains 12 residues. Here the CDR3 reads CASGDRVHEQYF. CDR3 bases: TGTGCCAGCGGGGACAGGGTGCACGAGCAGTACTTC.

The CDR3 spells CAWRAGEFTDTQYF. DNA of the CDR3: TGTGCCTGGAGAGCGGGAGAGTTTACGGATACGCAGTATTTT. The chain uses TRBV30 and TRBJ2-3; 8 nucleotides line up with TRBD2. The CDR3 runs 14 residues. J gave up 6 bases and V 3 bases, and 8 bases lay outside the gene matches. CDR1 is GTSNPN, CDR2 SVGIG, per germline (reference sequence).

This clone was seen more than once but under ten times. The genes are TRBV15 and TRBJ1-2; D not certain. The CDR3 spans 13 residues. Trimming pared 0 bases from V and 0 bases from J, leaving 2 bases between. Germline CDR1 reads LNHNV; CDR2 reads YYDKDF (reference sequence). The CDR3 DNA sequence: TGTGCCACCAGCAGAGACGCTAACTATGGCTACACCTTC. Residues: CATSRDANYGYTF.

J is TRBJ2-3 and V is TRBV29-1, with 7 bases lining up with TRBD1. The CDR3 loop spans 14 amino acids. CDR1 and CDR2 from the germline V gene are SQVTM and ANQGSEA. V was pared by 4 bases and J by 0 bases, with 4 bases of the junction left unmatched. The CDR3, as DNA: TGCAGCGTTGCTAAGGGACAGAGCACAGATACGCAGTATTTT. It translates to CSVAKGQSTDTQYF.

The chain joins TRBV9 to TRBJ2-7; possibly TRBD2 for D (6 bases). Deletions cut 0 bases from V and 4 bases from J, with 14 bases between. This CDR3 is built from 15 residues. The germline gives CDR1 SGDLS, CDR2 YYNGEE. CDR3 in DNA: TGTGCCAGCAGCGTAGAACCGGGAGAGGGGTACGAGCAGTACTTC. It translates to CASSVEPGEGYEQYF.

This clone was counted a few times. The chain uses TRBV7-9 and TRBJ1-1, with 8 bases that match TRBD1. Germline trimming cut 5 bases from V and 9 bases from J; bases unmatched to any gene: 11. Germline loops: CDR1 SEHNR, CDR2 FQNEAQ (reference sequence). The CDR3 spans 14 residues. CDR3 DNA: TGTGCCAGCAGCCCTATCGGACAGGGACGGAAAGCTTTCTTT. This translates into CASSPIGQGRKAFF.

The CDR3 sequence: CASSSTSSTDTQYF. CDR3 bases: TGCGCCAGCAGCTCGACTAGCTCCACAGATACGCAGTATTTT. The chain is built from TRBV4-1 and TRBJ2-3, with 7 positions matching TRBD2. After removal of 5 bases from V and 2 bases from J, the junction contained 4 bases not matched to a gene. Germline lookup yields CDR1 MGHRA and CDR2 YSYEKL. This CDR3 contains 14 residues.

This clone was counted a few times. The chain joins TRBV7-8 to TRBJ2-2, with D possibly being TRBD2 (5 bases). Looked up from germline, CDR1 is SGHVS and CDR2 is FQNEAQ. There are 16 residues in the CDR3. V was trimmed by 1 base and J by 0 bases, leaving 9 bases between them. The CDR3 is CASSLDWTANTGELFF. For the CDR3, the DNA is TGTGCCAGCAGCTTAGATTGGACTGCGAACACCGGGGAGCTGTTTTTT.

CDR3 coding DNA: TGTGCCAGCAGCGGGGGACTCTCCAGCAATCAGCCCCAGCATTTT. Translating gives CASSGGLSSNQPQHF. This chain uses TRBV5-6 with TRBJ1-5; D might be TRBD1 (5 bases). CDR3 length: 15 amino acids. Germline loops: CDR1 SGHDT, CDR2 YYEEEE. The ends were cut back, 4 bases at V and 1 base at J, with 12 bases in the middle.

V gene TRBV6-4 combines with J gene TRBJ2-7; 7 nucleotides align to TRBD1. The CDR3 is made up of 16 amino acids. In germline, CDR1 is MRHNA, CDR2 SNTAGT. V shed 5 bases, J shed 4 bases, and the junction held 14 bases outside the gene matches. The CDR3 sequence: CASSFHVGGESYEQYF. The CDR3, as DNA: TGTGCCAGCAGTTTTCACGTAGGGGGCGAGAGTTACGAGCAGTACTTC.

This clone was seen a few times. The chain joins TRBV5-6 to TRBJ2-2, with no clear D. Germline V lookup: CDR1 SGHDT, CDR2 YYEEEE. Trimming pared 2 bases from V and 5 bases from J, leaving 13 bases between. CDR3 length: 15 residues. CDR3 coding DNA: TGTGCCAGCAGCTTCCCAACGACGACAACCGGGGAGCTGTTTTTT. It codes for CASSFPTTTTGELFF.

This clone came up a few times. The J gene is TRBJ2-7, the V gene TRBV6-5; TRBD2 might be the D (6 bases). Germline V gene sequence: CDR1 MNHEY, CDR2 SVGAGI. The CDR3 contains 15 residues. V dropped 0 bases and J dropped 5 bases, with 14 bases sitting between them. CDR3 bases: TGTGCCAGCAGTTACTCATATACGGGGAGGAACGAGCAGTACTTC. Translated, it gives CASSYSYTGRNEQYF.

The chain is built from TRBV18 and TRBJ2-7, with D hard to call. The length of the CDR3 is 12 residues. Trimming removed 6 bases from V and 3 bases from J, with 9 bases in between. Germline V gene lookup returns CDR1 KGHSH and CDR2 LQKENI. The CDR3 loop reads CASSPDNYEQYF. In DNA form, the CDR3 reads TGTGCCAGCTCCCCTGACAACTACGAGCAGTACTTC.

This clone has a handful of counts. CDR3 region: CASSLRGNYGYTF. The CDR3 DNA reads as TGTGCCAGCAGCTTAAGAGGGAACTATGGCTACACCTTC. The chain employs TRBV7-9 and TRBJ1-2; the D is unclear. The CDR3 is 13 amino acids. Germline lookup yields CDR1 SEHNR and CDR2 FQNEAQ (reference sequence). Trimming cost V 2 bases and J 2 bases, with 6 bases left between them.

This clone has a handful of counts. The rearrangement links TRBV5-4 to TRBJ1-5; TRBD1 is a possible D gene (6 bases). This CDR3 region has 15 residues. Trimming cost V 4 bases and J 3 bases, with 14 bases left between them. Per the germline V gene, CDR1 is SGHNT and CDR2 is YYREEE (reference sequence). The CDR3 loop is CASSRGGGDNQPQHF. The CDR3 DNA reads as TGTGCCAGCAGCAGGGGAGGGGGAGACAATCAGCCCCAGCATTTT.

This clone came up a few times. The chain recombines TRBV7-9 with TRBJ2-1; 9 bases agree with TRBD2. With V trimmed by 5 bases and J by 6 bases, 2 bases remained unmatched. Germline V lookup: CDR1 SEHNR, CDR2 FQNEAQ (reference sequence). CDR3 length: 13 amino acids. In DNA form, the CDR3 reads TGTGCCAGCAGCGAACTAGCGGGCAATGAGCAGTTCTTC. Amino acid sequence: CASSELAGNEQFF.

The V call is TRBV28, the J call TRBJ2-3; 12 bases are a match to TRBD2. The CDR3 runs to 16 residues. V was pared by 4 bases and J by 4 bases, with 6 bases of the junction left unmatched. The germline V gene encodes CDR1 MDHEN and CDR2 SYDVKM. The CDR3 bases are TGTGCCAGCAGTTCTCCGGCTAGCGGGAGGGCAGATACGCAGTATTTT. This encodes CASSSPASGRADTQYF.

This clone has only a few counts. The J gene is TRBJ2-1, the V gene TRBV7-3, with 9 bases aligning to TRBD2. The CDR3 is 14 amino acids. Germline CDR1 reads SGHTA; CDR2 reads FQGTGA. Trimming cost V 8 bases and J 4 bases; bases outside gene matches: 6. The CDR3 is CASLRGLAYNEQFF. The DNA of the CDR3 is TGTGCCAGCTTAAGGGGACTAGCATACAATGAGCAGTTCTTC.

V usage is TRBV19 and J usage is TRBJ1-2; TRBD1 is a possible D gene (6 bases). The CDR3 runs 12 residues. Per the germline V gene, CDR1 is LNHDA and CDR2 is SQIVND (reference sequence). V lost 6 bases and J lost 4, with 9 bases in between. CDR3 nucleotides: TGTGCCAGTAGGAACAGGGCCTATGGCTACACCTTC. It is translated as CASRNRAYGYTF.

This chain uses TRBV5-1 with TRBJ1-1; the D is unclear. V gave up 0 bases and J gave up 6 bases, with 21 bases separating them. Germline V gene lookup returns CDR1 SGHRS and CDR2 YFSETQ. The CDR3 runs to 17 residues. The CDR3 DNA reads as TGCGCCAGCAGCTTGGAAACCCTCGCCAGACTCAGCGCTGAAGCTTTCTTT. Its translation is CASSLETLARLSAEAFF.

This clone was seen a few times. This rearrangement joins TRBV30 to TRBJ2-1; D gene unclear. Trimming stripped 0 bases from V and 6 bases from J, with 6 bases between. Germline CDR1 GTSNPN, CDR2 SVGIG (reference sequence). The CDR3 runs 12 residues. CDR3 nucleotide sequence: TGTGCCTGGAGTGTTAACGGCAATGAGCAGTTCTTC. Its translation is CAWSVNGNEQFF.